The 18 T cell receptor beta chains below come from one sample, sequenced in a study of blood T cell repertoires in COVID-19. TCRdb keeps only in-frame clones here, not all; method: immunoSEQ multiplex PCR. The sample lists fewer than 300,000 clones; approximately 89% were seen once. The source material was peripheral blood. The receptors were sampled from a middle-aged man who had recovered from COVID-19.

The rearrangement uses TRBV11-2 and TRBJ2-5; 14 bases line up with TRBD2. The CDR3 is 19 residues long. Per the germline V gene, CDR1 is SGHAT and CDR2 is FQNNGV. Germline trimming cut 4 bases from V and 2 bases from J; bases unmatched to any gene: 12. CDR3 nucleotide sequence: TGTGCCAGCAGCTCCTCCCCCCGGGGACTAGCGGGGGTACAAGAGACCCAGTACTTC. It translates to CASSSSPRGLAGVQETQYF.

The chain couples TRBV3-1 (or the pseudogene TRBV3-2) to TRBJ2-2; D is perhaps TRBD1 (5 bases). V dropped 1 base and J dropped 4 bases, with 7 bases sitting between them. The CDR3 totals 14 residues. The germline gives CDR1 LGHDT, CDR2 YNNKEL (reference sequence). CDR3 nucleotide sequence: TGTGCCAGCAGCCAAGCGCAGGGCACCGGGGAGCTGTTTTTT. Translated, it gives CASSQAQGTGELFF.

The chain has TRBV7-9 and TRBJ1-2; D not certain. The V gene's germline CDR1 is SEHNR and CDR2 FQNEAQ (reference sequence). The germline V and J ends were trimmed by 3 bases and 4 bases, with 12 bases remaining between them. The CDR3 runs 14 residues. This CDR3 reads CASSFDSGVYGYTF. CDR3 coding DNA: TGTGCCAGCAGCTTCGATTCAGGCGTCTATGGCTACACCTTC.

This clone was detected only a few times. The chain employs TRBV3-1 (or the pseudogene TRBV3-2) and TRBJ2-7; TRBD1 aligns across 9 bases. In germline, CDR1 is LGHDT, CDR2 YNNKEL (reference sequence). V lost 4 bases, J lost 5 bases, and 6 bases stayed unmatched. This CDR3 has 14 residues. The CDR3 DNA sequence: TGTGCCAGCAGCCTCGGACAGGGGTCTCACGAGCAGTACTTC. This sequence encodes CASSLGQGSHEQYF.

The chain joins TRBV4-1 to TRBJ2-5, with 7 bases aligning to TRBD2. From germline, CDR1 is MGHRA and CDR2 YSYEKL. The CDR3 extends over 13 amino acids. The junction had 2 bases not matched to a gene; V was cut back by 5 bases and J by 2 bases. The CDR3 nucleotides are TGCGCCAGCAGCGGGAGGGGTCAAGAGACCCAGTACTTC. It translates to CASSGRGQETQYF.

The rearrangement links TRBV6-6 to TRBJ2-7, with D maybe TRBD1 (5 bases). Per germline, CDR1 MNHNY and CDR2 SVGAGI (reference sequence). With 4 bases removed from V and 2 bases from J, the gap between germline ends came to 12 bases. This CDR3 is built from 14 residues. The CDR3 DNA reads as TGTGCCAGCAGTTCCTATGGACAAGCCTACGAGCAGTACTTC. Translated: CASSSYGQAYEQYF.

CDR3 sequence: CATSDPGRDITDTQYF. The CDR3 DNA reads TGTGCCACCAGTGACCCTGGACGGGATATCACAGATACGCAGTATTTT. The chain uses TRBV24-1 and TRBJ2-3, with D tentatively TRBD2 (5 bases). V lost 4 bases to trimming and J lost 2 bases, with 15 bases between them. The CDR3 contains 16 residues. The germline V gene encodes CDR1 KGHDR and CDR2 SFDVKD.

This clone has just a few counts. The chain couples TRBV5-1 to TRBJ2-7; D perhaps matches TRBD1 (5 bases). Germline V gives CDR1 SGHRS, CDR2 YFSETQ. The CDR3 spans 15 residues. Trimming left V 0 bases short and J 3 bases short, with 13 bases between. The chain's CDR3 is CASSLVRQGSYEQYF. The CDR3 nucleotides are TGCGCCAGCAGCTTGGTACGTCAGGGAAGCTACGAGCAGTACTTC.

The chain joins TRBV2 to TRBJ2-7; a possible D gene is TRBD2 (6 bases). Germline V CDR1 and CDR2: SNHLY, FYNNEI. The CDR3 runs to 14 residues. The V end was cut by 5 bases, the J end by 1 base, with 12 bases between. The CDR3 here is CASSIGGLSYEQYF. The CDR3 nucleotides read TGTGCCAGCAGTATTGGGGGGTTATCCTACGAGCAGTACTTC.

CDR3 DNA: TGTGCCAGCAGCAAACAGGTGTCAGGCTCCTACGAGCAGTACTTC. Translation: CASSKQVSGSYEQYF. The rearrangement uses TRBV27 and TRBJ2-7; D possibly corresponds to TRBD1 (5 bases). Germline V gene sequence: CDR1 MNHEY, CDR2 SMNVEV (reference sequence). The CDR3 has 15 residues. V dropped 6 bases and J dropped 0 bases, with 15 bases sitting between them.

The V call is TRBV9, the J call TRBJ2-5; 9 bases are a match to TRBD1. Germline assignment: CDR1 SGDLS and CDR2 YYNGEE. CDR3 length: 15 amino acids. Unmatched junction bases numbered 8, after V lost 4 bases and J lost 4 bases. This CDR3 reads CASSKTGGGIETQYF. CDR3 bases: TGTGCCAGCAGCAAAACAGGGGGCGGGATAGAGACCCAGTACTTC. The full variable domain, rest sourced from reference TRBV9 and TRBJ2-5, is DSGVTQTPKHLITATGQRVTLRCSPRSGDLSVYWYQQSLDQGLQFLIQYYNGEERAKGNILERFSAQQFPDLHSELNLSSLELGDSALYFCASSKTGGGIETQYFGPGTRLLVL.

CDR3 DNA: TGTGCCAGAGCCCCAGCGGGGGACGACTACAATGAGCAGTTCTTC. Translating gives CARAPAGDDYNEQFF. This chain joins TRBV19 and TRBJ2-1; the match to TRBD2 covers 8 bases. The ends lost 9 bases at V and 3 bases at J; junction bases unmatched: 10. This CDR3 is built from 15 residues. Germline-derived CDR1 and CDR2 are LNHDA and SQIVND (reference sequence).

This chain uses TRBV18 with TRBJ2-5; no reliable D call. Germline CDR1 is KGHSH and CDR2 is LQKENI. V shed 4 bases and J shed 5 bases, with 11 bases lying between them. The CDR3 totals 13 residues. CDR3 bases: TGTGCCAGCTCACTGACGCAGGTTGAGACCCAGTACTTC. Its translation: CASSLTQVETQYF.

V is TRBV7-9 and J is TRBJ2-1; TRBD2 might be the D (6 bases). The germline V and J ends were trimmed by 6 bases and 0 bases, with 9 bases remaining between them. The CDR3 length is 14 residues. Germline V lookup: CDR1 SEHNR, CDR2 FQNEAQ (reference sequence). CDR3 DNA: TGTGCCAGCAGTCTAGCGAGCTCCTACAATGAGCAGTTCTTC. It is translated as CASSLASSYNEQFF.

CDR3 sequence (DNA): TGTGCCAGCAGCTTAAAATCATACCAGGTCCCCAATTCACCCCTCCACTTT. This sequence encodes CASSLKSYQVPNSPLHF. V gene TRBV7-9 combines with J gene TRBJ1-6; D ambiguous. The CDR3 has 17 residues. From germline, CDR1 is SEHNR and CDR2 FQNEAQ (reference sequence). The ends were cut back, 2 bases at V and 7 bases at J, with 18 bases in the middle.

V is TRBV1 and J is TRBJ1-2; the table's D call TRBD1 went unverified against the DNA. TRBV1 is labeled a pseudogene. The CDR3 covers 15 residues. The CDR3 bases are TGCACCAGCAGCCGCCGGGACAGCCACGCCTATGGCTACACCTTC. Its translation: CTSSRRDSHAYGYTF.

The chain recombines TRBV21-1 with TRBJ1-6; TRBD1, the D gene given by the table, was not confirmed from the DNA. TRBV21-1 is designated a pseudogene. This CDR3 has 21 amino acids. The CDR3 loop reads CASSPRRGTGGVSSYNSPLHF. The CDR3 DNA is TGTGCCAGCAGCCCACGTCGCGGAACAGGGGGCGTGAGCTCCTATAATTCACCCCTCCACTTT.

The V and J genes are TRBV7-2 and TRBJ1-1; TRBD1 matches at 9 bases. The J segment lost 9 bases and the V segment lost 5 bases, leaving 4 bases of the junction unmatched. The CDR3 sequence is 12 residues long. Germline CDR1 reads SGHTA; CDR2 reads FQGNSA. The chain's CDR3 is CASSPDRGKAFF. The CDR3 nucleotides are TGTGCCAGCAGCCCTGACAGGGGGAAAGCTTTCTTT.